This T cell receptor beta chain was sequenced during a study of control samples from healthy donors and cancer patients. Germline assignment: CDR1 KGHDR and CDR2 SFDVKD. Trimming removed 7 bases from V and 6 bases from J, with 14 bases in between. The CDR3 has 13 residues. TCRdb's table, derived via immunoSEQ multiplex PCR, lists solely in-frame clones and lacks some. The table has 100,000 to 150,000 clones, nearly 90% seen once. The chain carries TRBV24-1 and TRBJ1-1, with D maybe TRBD1 (5 bases). The receptor's source is a man between 50 and 59 years old with head and neck cancer. What was sequenced was PBMCs. DNA of the CDR3: TGTGCCACCAGGGGGGGAGCGGGACCTGAAGCTTTCTTT. Protein sequence: CATRGGAGPEAFF.